This entry is about one T cell receptor (beta chain). The antigen remains unidentified. TCRdb's table, derived via immunoSEQ multiplex PCR, lists solely in-frame clones and lacks some. This table has a few hundred thousand clones, about 90% appearing once. The sample comes from a study of cytomegalovirus exposure and HLA in healthy donors. Across the whole study: The 120 validation repertoires matched the 500 to 750 first-cohort repertoires in platform, a later analysis reported. Broader study findings: The listing of roughly 160 TCR beta chains classed them as cytomegalovirus-associated.

Germline lookup yields CDR1 MDHEN and CDR2 SYDVKM. Trimming took off 5 bases at V and 7 bases at J, with 12 bases between the two ends. CDR3 length: 13 residues. The clonotype was recovered from a woman younger than 45 in good health and CMV-seronegative. V usage is TRBV28 and J usage is TRBJ1-5; D gene unclear. The sample consisted of PBMCs. The CDR3: CASSPPAAQPQHF. In nucleotides, the CDR3 is TGTGCCAGCAGTCCCCCGGCAGCCCAGCCCCAGCATTTT.